The 3 T cell receptor beta chains below come from one sample, sequenced in a study of T cells in localized non-small cell lung cancer. The method was immunoSEQ multiplex PCR; TCRdb's version includes in-frame clones alone and lacks a portion of them. This table holds about 40,000 clones, approximately 86% found once. Sequenced material: peripheral blood, taken before any cancer treatment. All receptors come from a man aged 40 to 70 with stage I lung adenocarcinoma.

This sequence joins TRBV7-3 and TRBJ2-1, with 9 bases identical to TRBD1. This CDR3 has 13 amino acids. J was trimmed by 12 bases and V by 4 bases; bases with no gene match: 7. Per the germline V gene, CDR1 is SGHTA and CDR2 is FQGTGA. CDR3: CASSSSTGGGQFF. As DNA, the CDR3 is TGTGCCAGCAGCTCCTCCACAGGGGGCGGGCAGTTCTTC. The whole variable domain, remainder taken from reference TRBV7-3 and TRBJ2-1, is GAGVSQTPSNKVTEKGKYVELRCDPISGHTALYWYRQSLGQGPEFLIYFQGTGAADDSGLPNDRFFAVRPEGSVSTLKIQRTERGDSAVYLCASSSSTGGGQFFGPGTRLTVL.

The rearrangement uses TRBV4-1 and TRBJ2-7, with D maybe TRBD1 (6 bases). Per the germline V gene, CDR1 is MGHRA and CDR2 is YSYEKL. This CDR3 spans 16 amino acids. The germline V and J ends were trimmed by 2 bases and 3 bases, with 17 bases remaining between them. CDR3 nucleotides: TGCGCCAGCAGCCAAAAAACATTTGGGGACAACTACGAGCAGTACTTC. This gives the protein CASSQKTFGDNYEQYF.

CDR3 nucleotide sequence: TGTGCCAGCAGCCAAATAAACTATGGCTACACCTTC. It encodes CASSQINYGYTF. This chain joins TRBV7-9 and TRBJ1-2; no clear D. V was trimmed by 5 bases and J by 2 bases, leaving 6 bases between them. The CDR3 extends over 12 amino acids. Germline CDR1 SEHNR, CDR2 FQNEAQ (reference sequence). The whole variable domain, remainder taken from reference TRBV7-9 and TRBJ1-2, is DTGVSQNPRHKITKRGQNVTFRCDPISEHNRLYWYRQTLGQGPEFLTYFQNEAQLEKSRLLSDRFSAERPKGSFSTLEIQRTEQGDSAMYLCASSQINYGYTFGSGTRLTVV.